This T cell receptor beta chain is from a study of T cells in Graves' hyperthyroidism and ophthalmopathy. On the study more broadly: Peripheral blood was acquired at first diagnosis, ahead of any therapy whatsoever.

The trim removed 7 bases at V and 6 bases at J, leaving 6 bases unmatched. The CDR3 loop spans 13 amino acids. Germline CDR1 is SNHLY and CDR2 is FYNNEI. Amplification of TCR beta CDR3 regions used RNA as the template. The HTBI primer set served for first-round RT-PCR of the TCR CDR3. MiXCR was run by TCRdb on the multiplex PCR reads, yielding one entry per CDR3 protein. The data show approximately 520,000 distinct CDR3 sequences, approximately 25% seen once. The PBMCs were sourced from fresh peripheral blood (10 ml). This clonotype was seen repeatedly, ten times or more. The antigen is not known. Study-wide findings and caveats: Using 13 V-J features, a model discriminated ophthalmopathy from stable hyperthyroidism.

The genes are TRBV2 and TRBJ1-2, with 9 bases fitting TRBD1. The TCR originated in a woman in her twenties or thirties with Graves' ophthalmopathy. The sample consisted of blood. CDR3 DNA: TGTGCCAGCAACACAGGGGGCGAAAATGGCTACACCTTC. It specifies CASNTGGENGYTF.